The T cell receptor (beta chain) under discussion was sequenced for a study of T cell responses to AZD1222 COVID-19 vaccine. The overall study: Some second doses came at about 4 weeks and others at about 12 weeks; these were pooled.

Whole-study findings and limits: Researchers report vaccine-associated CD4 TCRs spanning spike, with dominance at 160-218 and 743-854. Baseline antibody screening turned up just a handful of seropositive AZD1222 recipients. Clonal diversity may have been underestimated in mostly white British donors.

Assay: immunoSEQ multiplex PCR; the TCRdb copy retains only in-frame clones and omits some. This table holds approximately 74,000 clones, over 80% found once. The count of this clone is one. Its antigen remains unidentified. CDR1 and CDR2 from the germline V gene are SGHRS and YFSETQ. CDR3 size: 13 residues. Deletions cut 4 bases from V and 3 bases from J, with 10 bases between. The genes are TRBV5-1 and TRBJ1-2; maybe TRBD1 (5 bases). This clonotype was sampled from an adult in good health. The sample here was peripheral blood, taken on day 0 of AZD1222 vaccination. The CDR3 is CASSQDTDYGYTF. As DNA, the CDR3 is TGCGCCAGCAGCCAGGACACGGACTATGGCTACACCTTC.